Listed below are T cell receptor beta chains from one sample, sequenced in a study of cytomegalovirus exposure and HLA in healthy donors. The assay was immunoSEQ multiplex PCR, and TCRdb's table has in-frame clones only and misses some. The table has about 340,000 clones, 86% seen once; the top ten hold roughly 0.8%. The material sequenced was PBMCs. Receptors originate from a woman under 30 in good health and CMV-seronegative. Both conserved end residues are trimmed from each CDR3. The order of the fields is CDR3 protein, D gene, V gene, J gene. The D gene is left open where the match is weak.

ASSPRRGQGLGTQY	TRBD1	TRBV13	TRBJ2-5
ASSTLLGGEQF	-	TRBV19	TRBJ2-1
ASSTRRSDEAF	-	TRBV27	TRBJ1-1
ASSSGSGGQPQH	-	TRBV6-5	TRBJ1-5
ASSVDGLAGVGGTNQETQY	TRBD2	TRBV9	TRBJ2-5
ASSLVVGQGWDEQY	TRBD1	TRBV7-2	TRBJ2-7
ASSLALVRETQY	-	TRBV7-2	TRBJ2-5
ASSPNPGRGENTEAF	-	TRBV7-9	TRBJ1-1
ASSQDGTMRTDTQY	-	TRBV4-3	TRBJ2-3
ASSRDSIYGYT	TRBD1	TRBV5-4	TRBJ1-2
ASSPLAGVTDTQY	TRBD2	TRBV9	TRBJ2-3
ASRSSRGSDEQY	TRBD1	TRBV7-2	TRBJ2-7
ASSDPQAGLYNEQF	-	TRBV25-1	TRBJ2-1
ASSFWADNQPQH	-	TRBV28	TRBJ1-5
ASSLATGTRYEQY	-	TRBV27	TRBJ2-7
ASSPTPSGNTIY	-	TRBV7-9	TRBJ1-3
ASRVGPGQPQH	-	TRBV7-6	TRBJ1-5
ASRRGGVQLYGYT	-	TRBV28	TRBJ1-2
SAGRGPTDTQY	-	TRBV29-1	TRBJ2-3
ASSRLAGAAYEQY	TRBD2	TRBV4-2	TRBJ2-7